The rows below give T cell receptor beta chains drawn from one sample of a study of vaccination and CD4 T cells after COVID-19. TCRdb re-called the PCR reads through MiXCR, storing one row per CDR3 protein. The table includes thousands of distinct CDR3 sequences, approximately 59% detected once. These receptors have no known antigen. Material: CD4+ T cells from blood, cultured in vitro. The receptors were sampled from a human donor who had recovered from COVID-19. Each CDR3 is given without its conserved first and last residue. Each record gives: V gene, J gene, D gene, CDR3 protein. D genes are given only for firm matches.

V: TRBV6-1
J: TRBJ2-5
D: TRBD2
CDR3: ASRNLAGGLETQY

V: TRBV7-3
J: TRBJ1-2
D: NA
CDR3: ASSLQLQGPLT

V: TRBV20-1
J: TRBJ2-2
D: NA
CDR3: SAKLGSNTGELF

V: TRBV5-1
J: TRBJ1-1
D: NA
CDR3: ASSLAKHSTEAF

V: TRBV20-1
J: TRBJ1-2
D: TRBD1
CDR3: SALDRGSLYVYGYT

V: TRBV6-2/TRBV6-3
J: TRBJ1-6
D: NA
CDR3: ASAEAGGGNSPLH

V: TRBV28
J: TRBJ1-5
D: NA
CDR3: ASSLLGGSGQPQH

V: TRBV6-1
J: TRBJ1-1
D: TRBD1
CDR3: AIGTGGTEAF

V: TRBV12-3/TRBV12-4
J: TRBJ1-4
D: NA
CDR3: ASRGSGQLF

V: TRBV28
J: TRBJ1-5
D: NA
CDR3: ASFPTGYNQPQH

V: TRBV7-2
J: TRBJ2-1
D: TRBD2
CDR3: ASSSGTSGLFTGF

V: TRBV19
J: TRBJ2-6
D: NA
CDR3: ASSIDPPTLASGANVLT

V: TRBV6-1
J: TRBJ2-6
D: NA
CDR3: ASSLAPAGLTSGANVLT

V: TRBV2
J: TRBJ2-5
D: NA
CDR3: ASRKGSTGETQY

V: TRBV20-1
J: TRBJ1-5
D: NA
CDR3: SARMQGNQPQH

V: TRBV6-1
J: TRBJ2-6
D: NA
CDR3: ASSLALGGANVLT

V: TRBV6-5
J: TRBJ1-1
D: NA
CDR3: ASSYSGSPEAF

V: TRBV20-1
J: TRBJ2-3
D: NA
CDR3: SAHFFGGRTDTQY

V: TRBV20-1
J: TRBJ2-3
D: TRBD1
CDR3: SASTDRGSTDTQY

V: TRBV19
J: TRBJ2-7
D: NA
CDR3: ASSGSAGHVVEQY

V: TRBV7-8
J: TRBJ2-3
D: TRBD2
CDR3: ASSRLAGGLTDTQY

V: TRBV6-1
J: TRBJ1-2
D: NA
CDR3: ASSSPFYGYT

V: TRBV5-4
J: TRBJ1-2
D: NA
CDR3: ASSPDSNYGYT

V: TRBV12-3/TRBV12-4
J: TRBJ2-2
D: NA
CDR3: ASCPEGDTGELF

V: TRBV28
J: TRBJ1-2
D: NA
CDR3: ASTSDSSAYGYT

V: TRBV10-3
J: TRBJ1-2
D: NA
CDR3: AISGVGYT

V: TRBV18
J: TRBJ1-2
D: NA
CDR3: ASTYNFGTVYGYT

V: TRBV28
J: TRBJ2-7
D: NA
CDR3: ASSLRQKSDWTYEQY

V: TRBV11-3
J: TRBJ2-2
D: NA
CDR3: ASSLDGLDTGELF

V: TRBV6-1
J: TRBJ1-2
D: TRBD1
CDR3: ASSAVPGQGSGYT

V: TRBV7-3
J: TRBJ2-1
D: TRBD2
CDR3: ASSSDNRLAGGRKF

V: TRBV24-1
J: TRBJ2-2
D: NA
CDR3: ATSTGGRAARAGELF

V: TRBV20-1
J: TRBJ1-3
D: NA
CDR3: SASSSGNTIY

V: TRBV24-1
J: TRBJ2-7
D: TRBD1
CDR3: ATSDPSGTGSYEQY

V: TRBV20-1
J: TRBJ2-1
D: TRBD2
CDR3: SARGSSGIWQF

V: TRBV20-1
J: TRBJ2-1
D: TRBD2
CDR3: SARPTSGSRNEQF

V: TRBV7-2
J: TRBJ2-7
D: NA
CDR3: ASSLVGGSGQY

V: TRBV10-3
J: TRBJ1-6
D: NA
CDR3: AIRGMTVMDSPLH

V: TRBV28
J: TRBJ1-4
D: NA
CDR3: ASSPMGRVREKLF